The 31 T cell receptor beta chains below were found in one sample sequenced in a study of radiotherapy plus CTLA-4 blockade in lung cancer. Method: immunoSEQ multiplex PCR; TCRdb's copy keeps in-frame clones and lacks some. The profile covers some 110,000 clones, with 80% to 90% appearing a single time and approximately 7.2% taken by the ten largest. This specimen consisted of peripheral blood, obtained from a patient treated with radiotherapy plus ipilimumab. Source of these receptors: a human donor with non-small cell lung cancer that progressed on radiotherapy plus ipilimumab.

The gene calls are TRBV27 and TRBJ2-7; D may be TRBD1 or TRBD2 (5 bases each). Germline CDR1 reads MNHEY; CDR2 reads SMNVEV (reference sequence). Trimming removed 5 bases at V and 7 bases at J, with 15 bases between. This CDR3 has 13 residues. CDR3 in DNA: TGTGCCAGCAGTCCTCGGGACCCGCGGGAGCAGTACTTC. Translated, it gives CASSPRDPREQYF.

The CDR3: CASSPGQGTYGYTF. In DNA, the CDR3 is TGTGCCAGCAGCCCTGGACAGGGCACATATGGCTACACCTTC. The chain carries TRBV7-9 and TRBJ1-2; 8 bases fit TRBD1. The CDR3 extends over 14 amino acids. V lost 5 bases and J lost 5; bases outside the gene matches: 7. Germline V lookup: CDR1 SEHNR, CDR2 FQNEAQ (reference sequence).

This sequence joins TRBV7-2 and TRBJ2-2; 16 nucleotides align to TRBD2. The V and J ends lost 4 bases and 4 bases, in that order; junction bases with no gene match: 6. Germline-derived CDR1 and CDR2 are SGHTA and FQGNSA. The CDR3 spans 18 residues. This chain's CDR3 is CASSSPGLAGGGTGELFF. CDR3 nucleotides: TGTGCCAGCAGCTCGCCGGGACTAGCGGGAGGGGGCACCGGGGAGCTGTTTTTT.

The rearrangement joins TRBV5-4 to TRBJ1-2, with 8 bases matching TRBD1. The germline gives CDR1 SGHNT, CDR2 YYREEE (reference sequence). This CDR3 has 14 amino acids. The trim removed 1 base at V and 8 bases at J, leaving 7 bases unmatched. CDR3 in amino acids: CASSLTGGMGGYTF. CDR3 bases: TGTGCCAGCAGCTTGACAGGGGGAATGGGGGGCTACACCTTC.

The CDR3 spells CASSEAWQGYGYTF. In nucleotides, the CDR3 is TGTGCCAGCAGTGAAGCGTGGCAGGGGTATGGCTACACCTTC. The chain employs TRBV2 and TRBJ1-2; a weak D match, TRBD1 (6 bases). CDR3 length: 14 residues. V gave up 0 bases and J gave up 5 bases, with 10 bases separating them. Per the germline V gene, CDR1 is SNHLY and CDR2 is FYNNEI.

V usage is TRBV12-5 and J usage is TRBJ2-3; D gene unclear. V lost 5 bases, J lost 0 bases, and 12 bases lay in between. CDR3 length: 15 residues. Per the germline V gene, CDR1 is LGHNT and CDR2 is FRNRAP. The CDR3 coding sequence is TGTGCTAGTGGTCCCCCAACCCCAAGCACAGATACGCAGTATTTT. The encoded protein is CASGPPTPSTDTQYF.

The CDR3 DNA reads TGTGCCAGCAGCGTAGTGGGGGCGAGCGGGGAGCTGTTTTTT. Translation gives CASSVVGASGELFF. The rearrangement uses TRBV9 and TRBJ2-2; perhaps TRBD1 as D (6 bases). This CDR3 has 14 amino acids. Germline values: CDR1 SGDLS, CDR2 YYNGEE. Trimming removed 0 bases at V and 7 bases at J, with 10 bases between.

The rearrangement uses TRBV29-1 and TRBJ2-7; D is uncertain. CDR1 and CDR2 (germline): SQVTM, ANQGSEA. The CDR3 loop spans 12 amino acids. The germline V and J ends were trimmed by 4 bases and 2 bases, with 9 bases remaining between them. CDR3 loop: CSVVNGPYEQYF. Written as DNA, the CDR3 is TGCAGCGTTGTAAACGGGCCCTACGAGCAGTACTTC.

CDR3 in amino acids: CASSPQGLRGYTF. The CDR3 DNA sequence: TGTGCCAGCAGCCCACAGGGATTGAGAGGCTACACCTTC. The chain uses TRBV6-6 and TRBJ1-2; tentatively, D is TRBD1 (6 bases). With 6 bases removed from V and 8 bases from J, the gap between germline ends came to 16 bases. Germline V lookup: CDR1 MNHNY, CDR2 SVGAGI (reference sequence). The CDR3 contains 13 residues.

The CDR3 DNA is TGCGCCAGCAGCTTGTTAACAGCCAGCTCTGGAAACACCATATATTTT. Amino acids: CASSLLTASSGNTIYF. The V call is TRBV5-1, the J call TRBJ1-3, with D hard to call. Trimming took off 1 base at V and 0 bases at J, with 11 bases between the two ends. The germline gives CDR1 SGHRS, CDR2 YFSETQ. The CDR3 loop spans 16 amino acids.

The rearrangement joins TRBV5-1 to TRBJ2-5, with a tentative D call TRBD2 (6 bases). The CDR3 extends over 13 amino acids. Germline V gene data show CDR1 as SGHRS and CDR2 as YFSETQ. The V end was cut by 3 bases, the J end by 2 bases, with 8 bases between. The CDR3 DNA reads as TGCGCCAGCAGCTGGGCGGGACAAGAGACCCAGTACTTC. Amino acid sequence: CASSWAGQETQYF.

This clone was detected once. The V and J genes are TRBV10-2 and TRBJ2-7; possibly TRBD1 or TRBD2 for D (7 bases each). The germline V and J ends were trimmed by 7 bases and 7 bases, with 29 bases remaining between them. Germline-derived CDR1 and CDR2 are WSHSY and SAAADI. This CDR3 region has 17 residues. CDR3 DNA sequence: TGCGCCAGCAAGTCAGGGAGGGGGCGACAGGGACTTAGTGAGCAGTACTTC. Translation gives CASKSGRGRQGLSEQYF.

This clone turned up a few times. The chain has TRBV4-1 and TRBJ2-6; D is undetermined. The ends were cut back, 5 bases at V and 2 bases at J, with 10 bases in the middle. CDR1 MGHRA and CDR2 YSYEKL come from the germline V gene. CDR3 length: 15 residues. The CDR3 spells CASSAGFTGANVLTF. In DNA, the CDR3 is TGCGCCAGCAGCGCTGGTTTTACTGGGGCCAACGTCCTGACTTTC.

This chain uses TRBV5-1 with TRBJ2-1; 8 bases fit TRBD2. The CDR3 loop spans 16 amino acids. Germline V gives CDR1 SGHRS, CDR2 YFSETQ. V lost 4 bases to trimming and J lost 8 bases; unmatched junction nucleotides: 14. The CDR3 reads CASSVGLANFRDEQFF. CDR3 DNA sequence: TGCGCCAGCAGCGTTGGACTAGCCAACTTTAGGGATGAGCAGTTCTTC. The whole variable domain, filled in from reference TRBV5-1 and TRBJ2-1, reads KAGVTQTPRYLIKTRGQQVTLSCSPISGHRSVSWYQQTPGQGLQFLFEYFSETQRNKGNFPGRFSGRQFSNSRSEMNVSTLELGDSALYLCASSVGLANFRDEQFFGPGTRLTVL.

V gene TRBV9 combines with J gene TRBJ2-7, with 9 positions matching TRBD2. The CDR3 loop spans 14 amino acids. Germline-derived CDR1 and CDR2 are SGDLS and YYNGEE. After removal of 0 bases from V and 4 bases from J, the junction contained 2 bases not matched to a gene. CDR3 sequence: CASSVGGRGYEQYF. In nucleotides, the CDR3 is TGTGCCAGCAGCGTAGGCGGGAGGGGTTACGAGCAGTACTTC.

The V gene is TRBV19, the J gene TRBJ1-5; no firm D call. The V and J ends lost 1 base and 6 bases respectively, with 13 bases between them. From germline, CDR1 is LNHDA and CDR2 SQIVND (reference sequence). The CDR3 runs 15 residues. The DNA of the CDR3 is TGTGCCAGTAGTATAGGGAGACCCCAAGGTCAGCCCCAGCATTTT. Its protein product is CASSIGRPQGQPQHF.

V is TRBV2 and J is TRBJ2-7; 7 positions match TRBD1. J gave up 2 bases and V 7 bases, and 2 bases lay outside the gene matches. This CDR3 is 12 amino acids long. Germline V gives CDR1 SNHLY, CDR2 FYNNEI. This CDR3 is CASTTGTYEQYF. In nucleotides, the CDR3 is TGTGCCAGCACGACAGGGACCTACGAGCAGTACTTC. Full variable domain (rest looked up from reference TRBV2 and TRBJ2-7): EPEVTQTPSHQVTQMGQEVILRCVPISNHLYFYWYRQILGQKVEFLVSFYNNEISEKSEIFDDQFSVERPDGSNFTLKIRSTKLEDSAMYFCASTTGTYEQYFGPGTRLTVT.

J is TRBJ2-5 and V is TRBV5-1; D may be TRBD1 or TRBD2 (5 bases each). The CDR3 extends over 16 amino acids. Germline V gene data show CDR1 as SGHRS and CDR2 as YFSETQ. Trimming removed 4 bases from V and 3 bases from J, with 19 bases in between. CDR3: CASSAGRTFREETQYF. CDR3 bases: TGCGCCAGCAGCGCGGGTAGAACTTTCAGGGAAGAGACCCAGTACTTC.

This sequence joins TRBV6-6 and TRBJ2-2, with D perhaps matching TRBD2 (5 bases). Germline-derived CDR1 and CDR2 are MNHNY and SVGAGI (reference sequence). The CDR3 consists of 14 residues. Trimming removed 2 bases from V and 1 base from J, with 5 bases in between. CDR3 sequence (DNA): TGTGCCAGCAGTTACAGCGGGAACACCGGGGAGCTGTTTTTT. It codes for CASSYSGNTGELFF.

The chain carries TRBV9 and TRBJ2-2; possibly TRBD1 or TRBD2 for D (6 bases each). The V gene lost 1 base and the J gene lost 7 bases, with 17 bases spanning the gap. Germline V lookup: CDR1 SGDLS, CDR2 YYNGEE. There are 16 residues in the CDR3. The DNA for the CDR3 is TGTGCCAGCAGCGTAAGAGGGGGGAGACATGACGGGGAGCTGTTTTTT. Translation gives CASSVRGGRHDGELFF.

The rearrangement uses TRBV19 and TRBJ2-7, with 7 bases that match TRBD1. With 4 bases clipped from V and 4 bases from J, the junction kept 13 bases outside the gene matches. Germline assignment: CDR1 LNHDA and CDR2 SQIVND (reference sequence). The CDR3 runs to 16 residues. CDR3 region: CASSSGQETPGYEQYF. Here the CDR3 DNA reads TGTGCCAGTAGTAGTGGACAGGAAACTCCCGGGTACGAGCAGTACTTC.

The J gene is TRBJ1-1, the V gene TRBV7-2, with 10 bases identical to TRBD1. Germline V gene lookup returns CDR1 SGHTA and CDR2 FQGNSA. Losses at the gene ends were 5 bases for V and 9 bases for J; bases not matched to a gene: 12. CDR3 length equals 15 residues. CDR3 DNA sequence: TGTGCCAGCAGCCTCAAAGGACAGGGGGGTTTGCAAGCTTTCTTT. It is translated as CASSLKGQGGLQAFF.

The chain employs TRBV18 and TRBJ2-5, with 15 nucleotides matching TRBD2. The germline V gene encodes CDR1 KGHSH and CDR2 LQKENI. V dropped 6 bases and J dropped 5; count of bases not matched to a gene: 7. This CDR3 has 16 amino acids. The CDR3 DNA sequence: TGTGCCAGCTCCTCCGGGACTAGCGGGAGGTCCGAGACCCAGTACTTC. Its protein is CASSSGTSGRSETQYF.

This sequence joins TRBV11-1 and TRBJ1-3; D is unclear. Deletions cut 3 bases from V and 7 bases from J, with 13 bases between. Looked up from germline, CDR1 is SGHAT and CDR2 is FQDESV (reference sequence). CDR3 length equals 14 residues. The DNA of the CDR3 is TGTGCCAGCAGCTTCTCCCGGCTTGTGAACACCATATATTTT. Amino acid sequence: CASSFSRLVNTIYF.

The gene calls are TRBV7-2 and TRBJ2-2; D gene unclear. The CDR3 has 13 amino acids. Germline assignment: CDR1 SGHTA and CDR2 FQGNSA. With 6 bases removed from V and 2 bases from J, the gap between germline ends came to 7 bases. This CDR3 is CASSQKNTGELFF. DNA for the CDR3: TGTGCCAGCAGTCAAAAAAACACCGGGGAGCTGTTTTTT.

The chain recombines TRBV2 with TRBJ2-4; D possibly corresponds to TRBD1 (6 bases). CDR1 and CDR2 (germline): SNHLY, FYNNEI. V lost 6 bases to trimming and J lost 6 bases, with 15 bases between them. The length of the CDR3 is 14 residues. The CDR3 region is CASSRTVNLNIQYF. CDR3 in DNA: TGTGCCAGCAGCAGGACAGTTAATTTAAACATTCAGTACTTC.

V is TRBV30 and J is TRBJ1-1; D unclear. With 4 bases removed from V and 1 base from J, the gap between germline ends came to 10 bases. The CDR3 length is 13 residues. Germline V lookup: CDR1 GTSNPN, CDR2 SVGIG (reference sequence). This CDR3 is CAWTVAKNTEAFF. Written as DNA, the CDR3 is TGTGCCTGGACTGTTGCGAAGAACACTGAAGCTTTCTTT.

CDR3 coding DNA: TGTGCCAGCAGCCCGGACAGGAACGAGCAGTACTTC. It codes for CASSPDRNEQYF. This sequence joins TRBV11-1 and TRBJ2-7; 7 positions agree with TRBD1. There are 12 residues in the CDR3. V trimming: 5 bases; J trimming: 5 bases; junction bases outside the gene matches: 3. Germline V CDR1 and CDR2: SGHAT, FQDESV (reference sequence). Full variable domain (outside the CDR3, taken from reference TRBV11-1 and TRBJ2-7): EAEVAQSPRYKITEKSQAVAFWCDPISGHATLYWYRQILGQGPELLVQFQDESVVDDSQLPKDRFSAERLKGVDSTLKIQPAELGDSAMYLCASSPDRNEQYFGPGTRLTVT.

The chain uses TRBV5-1 and TRBJ2-7, with unresolved D. The germline gives CDR1 SGHRS, CDR2 YFSETQ. Trimming removed 5 bases at V and 6 bases at J, with 18 bases between. This CDR3 region has 14 residues. CDR3 protein: CASSPQVGSLEQYF. The CDR3 nucleotides are TGCGCCAGCAGTCCCCAGGTCGGAAGTCTCGAGCAGTACTTC.

The rearrangement links TRBV27 to TRBJ1-4, with D possibly TRBD1 on 5 matching bases. The CDR3 is 18 amino acids. V was clipped by 5 bases and J by 8 bases, with 27 bases between them. Germline assignment: CDR1 MNHEY and CDR2 SMNVEV (reference sequence). CDR3 in amino acids: CASSPVGLPGGFWEKLFF. CDR3 nucleotide sequence: TGTGCCAGCAGTCCTGTAGGCCTACCTGGGGGTTTTTGGGAAAAACTGTTTTTT.

CDR3 residues: CASSRQGITYEQYF. CDR3 DNA: TGTGCCAGCAGTCGACAGGGAATCACCTACGAGCAGTACTTC. The rearrangement links TRBV27 to TRBJ2-7; 7 bases agree with TRBD1. V lost 5 bases, J lost 2 bases, and 6 bases stayed unmatched. Germline V gene data show CDR1 as MNHEY and CDR2 as SMNVEV (reference sequence). This CDR3 contains 14 residues.